The entry that follows covers one TCR beta chain sequence. One end of the junction varies from germline; a read error may be responsible. CDR1 is KGHSH and CDR2 is LQKENI in the germline V gene. The CDR3 consists of 17 residues. Sample-barcoded 5' priming and a J-beta primer mix drove a second PCR of about 6 to 12 cycles. Using its own MiXCR run on the 5' RACE reads, TCRdb lists one record per CDR3 protein. The sample has hundreds of thousands of distinct CDR3 sequences, around 54% seen once; the top ten hold roughly 34%. The sample is drawn from a study of blood T cells in healthy people across ages.

Sample: blood. This clonotype was sampled from a man in his sixties in good health. The chain carries TRBV18 and TRBJ1-6; 8 bases are a match to TRBD1. The CDR3, as DNA: TGTGCCAGCTCACTGCGGTCAGGGGGCACCTATAATCCACCCCTCCACTTT. Translation: CASSLRSGGTYNPPLHF.